Following are 25 T cell receptor beta chains from one sample sequenced in a study of T cells after yellow fever vaccination. TCRdb fed the 5' RACE reads into MiXCR, producing one record per CDR3 protein. The data show about 430,000 distinct CDR3 sequences, around 19% seen once. The specimen comprised PBMCs, sampled before the yellow fever booster vaccination. Receptor source: a man aged 18 to 29 who received the YFV17D yellow fever vaccine.

The V and J genes are TRBV4-2 and TRBJ2-3; 8 bases map to TRBD2. CDR3 length: 17 amino acids. V was pared by 4 bases and J by 2 bases, with 11 bases of the junction left unmatched. Per the germline V gene, CDR1 is LGHNA and CDR2 is YNFKEQ. DNA of the CDR3: TGTGCCAGCAGCCTCGAGGCCGGCGGGGGGTTCACAGATACGCAGTATTTT. It is translated as CASSLEAGGGFTDTQYF.

This sequence joins TRBV7-6 and TRBJ2-7, with 9 bases identical to TRBD1. Losses at the gene ends were 2 bases for V and 2 bases for J; bases not matched to a gene: 7. This CDR3 contains 16 residues. Germline-derived CDR1 and CDR2 are SGHVS and FNYEAQ. The CDR3 loop is CASSLLGQGNTYEQYF. CDR3 coding DNA: TGTGCCAGCAGCTTACTAGGACAGGGGAATACCTACGAGCAGTACTTC.

The rearrangement joins TRBV5-1 to TRBJ2-1; D may be TRBD2 (5 bases). V lost 2 bases and J 5 bases, leaving 14 bases between the germline ends. The CDR3 is made up of 15 amino acids. Germline CDR1 reads SGHRS; CDR2 reads YFSETQ. CDR3 bases: TGCGCCAGCAGCTTAGGGCTAGCAATAGACAATGAGCAGTTCTTC. Amino acids: CASSLGLAIDNEQFF.

The gene calls are TRBV6-5 and TRBJ2-5; D call uncertain. Trimming removed 6 bases from V and 1 base from J, with 12 bases in between. The germline gives CDR1 MNHEY, CDR2 SVGAGI. The CDR3 loop spans 14 amino acids. The CDR3 coding sequence is TGTGCCAGCAGACCACGTGGCCCCCAAGAGACCCAGTACTTC. Amino acid sequence: CASRPRGPQETQYF.

This clonotype was seen only a few times. The V gene is TRBV12-3 or TRBV12-4, the J gene TRBJ2-3; D is ambiguous. The ends were cut back, 8 bases at V and 2 bases at J, with 14 bases in the middle. The CDR3 is made up of 14 amino acids. The CDR3 region is CASGKGKDTDTQYF. The CDR3 DNA reads TGTGCCAGCGGTAAAGGCAAAGACACAGATACGCAGTATTTT.

This clonotype was picked up a small number of times. V usage is TRBV5-5 and J usage is TRBJ2-6; D not certain. V was cut by 3 bases and J by 0 bases, with 13 bases left in between. The CDR3 extends over 17 amino acids. From germline, CDR1 is SGHKS and CDR2 YYEKEE (reference sequence). CDR3 amino acids: CASSSRQSSSGANVLTF. CDR3 nucleotide sequence: TGTGCCAGCAGCTCAAGGCAGTCCAGCTCTGGGGCCAACGTCCTGACTTTC.

V and J are TRBV30 and TRBJ1-5, with D perhaps matching TRBD1 (5 bases). CDR1 is GTSNPN and CDR2 is SVGIG in the germline V gene (reference sequence). The CDR3 is made up of 13 amino acids. Trimming pared 2 bases from V and 7 bases from J, leaving 12 bases between. CDR3 protein: CAWSNNQGQPQHF. The CDR3 DNA is TGTGCCTGGAGTAATAACCAGGGACAGCCCCAGCATTTT.

This clonotype came up a few times. CDR3 amino acids: CATSSGGRQETQYF. DNA for the CDR3: TGTGCCACCAGCAGCGGGGGCCGCCAAGAGACCCAGTACTTC. J is TRBJ2-5 and V is TRBV15, with D perhaps being TRBD1 or TRBD2 (6 bases each). CDR3 length: 14 residues. Per the germline V gene, CDR1 is LNHNV and CDR2 is YYDKDF (reference sequence). V was trimmed by 3 bases and J by 1 base, leaving 9 bases between them.

This clonotype was found a few times. J is TRBJ2-5 and V is TRBV30, with D perhaps TRBD2 (5 bases). The CDR3 runs to 16 residues. Per the germline V gene, CDR1 is GTSNPN and CDR2 is SVGIG (reference sequence). V lost 8 bases, J lost 5 bases, and 27 bases lay in between. The CDR3 DNA follows: TGTGCCCGTTCCGGGAAGGGTCTTGGTACGTCGGAGACCCAGTACTTC. This translates into CARSGKGLGTSETQYF.

This clonotype was picked up a small number of times. The chain recombines TRBV6-2 or TRBV6-3 with TRBJ1-6; 7 bases map to TRBD1. Germline values: CDR1 MNHEY, CDR2 SVGEGT. V gave up 0 bases and J gave up 5 bases; unmatched junction bases: 10. This CDR3 is built from 18 residues. CDR3 nucleotide sequence: TGTGCCAGCAGTTACTCTCTCTTCCGGGACAGAGATAATTCACCCCTCCACTTT. Its translation is CASSYSLFRDRDNSPLHF.

V gene TRBV5-5 combines with J gene TRBJ1-1; D is possibly TRBD1 (5 bases). The CDR3 is 16 residues long. V lost 4 bases, J lost 0 bases, and 16 bases lay in between. Germline V gives CDR1 SGHKS, CDR2 YYEKEE (reference sequence). As DNA, the CDR3 is TGTGCCAGCAGCCTTACCCCAGACAGTATGAACACTGAAGCTTTCTTT. Its translation: CASSLTPDSMNTEAFF.

The CDR3 DNA reads as TGCGCCAGCAGCTTGGGACCAGCGGGGGGGTACAATGAGCAGTTCTTC. Its protein is CASSLGPAGGYNEQFF. The V gene is TRBV5-1, the J gene TRBJ2-1; 10 bases are a match to TRBD2. Per germline, CDR1 SGHRS and CDR2 YFSETQ. The V and J ends lost 0 bases and 4 bases, in that order; junction bases with no gene match: 4. The CDR3 has 16 amino acids.

The V gene is TRBV5-1, the J gene TRBJ2-3; D not resolved. This CDR3 has 14 residues. Trimming took 0 bases from V and 4 from J, leaving 9 bases between them. Germline lookup yields CDR1 SGHRS and CDR2 YFSETQ. The CDR3 loop reads CASSLGSIPDTQYF. Here the CDR3 DNA reads TGCGCCAGCAGCTTGGGGTCTATCCCAGATACGCAGTATTTT.

This chain joins TRBV10-3 and TRBJ1-4, with 9 bases fitting TRBD1. There are 16 residues in the CDR3. CDR1 and CDR2 (germline): ENHRY, SYGVKD. The ends lost 3 bases at V and 7 bases at J; junction bases unmatched: 9. CDR3 sequence (DNA): TGTGCCATCAGTGACCCGAACAGGGGGCTATTTGAAAAACTGTTTTTT. It specifies CAISDPNRGLFEKLFF.

This chain links TRBV5-1 with TRBJ2-5; TRBD2 might be the D (5 bases). The germline CDR1 and CDR2 sequences are SGHRS and YFSETQ. Between the trimmed V and J ends, which lost 2 bases and 0 bases, there was a span of 8 bases. This CDR3 is 14 amino acids long. The CDR3 spells CASSLFGNQETQYF. Written as DNA, the CDR3 is TGCGCCAGCAGCTTATTCGGGAACCAAGAGACCCAGTACTTC.

In this sample, this clonotype turned up many times. The chain employs TRBV12-3 or TRBV12-4 and TRBJ2-3; D is ambiguous. V was clipped by 6 bases and J by 4 bases, with 14 bases between them. The CDR3 sequence is 14 residues long. The CDR3: CASSARSGPDTQYF. The CDR3 DNA reads TGTGCCAGCAGCGCCAGGTCCGGGCCAGATACGCAGTATTTT.

V gene TRBV7-9 combines with J gene TRBJ2-7, with D unclear. Trimming pared 5 bases from V and 3 bases from J, leaving 8 bases between. Germline CDR1 reads SEHNR; CDR2 reads FQNEAQ (reference sequence). The CDR3 totals 12 residues. CDR3 loop: CASSRTLYEQYF. The CDR3 nucleotides are TGTGCCAGCAGCCGAACCCTCTACGAGCAGTACTTC.

V is TRBV18 and J is TRBJ2-5; D is unclear. This CDR3 has 15 residues. Trimming left V 3 bases short and J 4 bases short, with 15 bases between. Germline CDR1 KGHSH, CDR2 LQKENI. Here the CDR3 reads CASSPSWQPGETQYF. In DNA form, the CDR3 reads TGTGCCAGCTCACCCTCGTGGCAGCCCGGAGAGACCCAGTACTTC.

This rearrangement joins TRBV4-1 to TRBJ2-2, with D possibly TRBD1 on 5 matching bases. The CDR3 runs 17 residues. V was shortened by 3 bases and J by 4 bases, with 18 bases between the two germline ends. The germline V gene encodes CDR1 MGHRA and CDR2 YSYEKL. CDR3: CASSHGQGVGSTGELFF. For the CDR3, the DNA is TGCGCCAGCAGCCATGGGCAGGGCGTAGGTAGCACCGGGGAGCTGTTTTTT.

The chain carries TRBV7-2 and TRBJ1-6, with TRBD1 matching over 7 bases. From germline, CDR1 is SGHTA and CDR2 FQGNSA. The CDR3 has 15 amino acids. V was pared by 5 bases and J by 10 bases, with 11 bases of the junction left unmatched. CDR3 sequence (DNA): TGTGCCAGCAGCATCGTTACAGGGGCCGGATCACCCCTCCACTTT. Its protein product is CASSIVTGAGSPLHF.

As DNA, the CDR3 is TGTGCCAGCAGCGTAGACCAGATGAACACTGAAGCTTTCTTT. This translates into CASSVDQMNTEAFF. This rearrangement joins TRBV9 to TRBJ1-1; D is uncertain. CDR3 length equals 14 residues. Germline V CDR1 and CDR2: SGDLS, YYNGEE. V was cut by 0 bases and J by 0 bases, with 6 bases left in between.

This clonotype was picked up many times. This chain uses TRBV4-1 with TRBJ2-7; D gene ambiguous. Deletions cut 1 base from V and 1 base from J, with 5 bases between. In germline, CDR1 is MGHRA, CDR2 YSYEKL. This CDR3 is built from 13 residues. The DNA of the CDR3 is TGCGCCAGCAGCCAAGCCGGGTCCTACGAGCAGTACTTC. It encodes CASSQAGSYEQYF.

V and J are TRBV24-1 and TRBJ2-3, with 7 bases aligning to TRBD2. Trimming removed 3 bases from V and 4 bases from J; junction bases left unmatched: 9. Germline CDR1 and CDR2: KGHDR and SFDVKD. The CDR3 has 16 amino acids. CDR3 region: CATSDPGRGDADTQYF. The DNA for the CDR3 is TGTGCCACCAGTGATCCTGGCCGGGGGGATGCAGATACGCAGTATTTT.

V is TRBV3-1 and J is TRBJ2-4; D assignment may be TRBD1 or TRBD2 (5 bases each). Germline CDR1 and CDR2: LGHDT and YNNKEL (reference sequence). This CDR3 comprises 12 residues. Deletions cut 8 bases from V and 5 bases from J, with 10 bases between. CDR3 nucleotide sequence: TGTGCCAGCGGGACGGCAGAAAACATTCAGTACTTC. As protein: CASGTAENIQYF.

The gene calls are TRBV11-3 and TRBJ2-2, with 8 bases lining up with TRBD1. This CDR3 has 15 amino acids. The J segment lost 6 bases and the V segment lost 1 base, leaving 4 bases of the junction unmatched. The germline gives CDR1 SGHNT, CDR2 YENEEA. The CDR3 DNA reads as TGTGCCAGCAGCTTAGTATCAGGGGGCCCCGGGGAGCTGTTTTTT. Its protein is CASSLVSGGPGELFF. Full variable domain (rest looked up from reference TRBV11-3 and TRBJ2-2): EAGVVQSPRYKIIEKKQPVAFWCNPISGHNTLYWYLQNLGQGPELLIRYENEEAVDDSQLPKDRFSAERLKGVDSTLKIQPAELGDSAVYLCASSLVSGGPGELFFGEGSRLTVL.